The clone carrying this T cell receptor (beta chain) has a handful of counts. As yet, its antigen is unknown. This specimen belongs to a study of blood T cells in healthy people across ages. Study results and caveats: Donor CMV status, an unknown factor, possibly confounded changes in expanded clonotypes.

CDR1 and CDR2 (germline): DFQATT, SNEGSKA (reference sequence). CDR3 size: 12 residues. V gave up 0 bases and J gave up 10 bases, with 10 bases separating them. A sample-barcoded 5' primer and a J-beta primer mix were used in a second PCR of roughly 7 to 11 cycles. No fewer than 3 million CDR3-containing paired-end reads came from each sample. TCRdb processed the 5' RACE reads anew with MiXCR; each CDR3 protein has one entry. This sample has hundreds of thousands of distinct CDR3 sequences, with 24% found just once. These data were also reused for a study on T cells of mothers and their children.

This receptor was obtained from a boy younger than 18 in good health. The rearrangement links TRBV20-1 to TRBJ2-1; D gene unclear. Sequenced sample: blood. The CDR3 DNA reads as TGCAGTGCTAGAGAGGGTTTAAGGGAGCAGTTCTTC. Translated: CSAREGLREQFF.